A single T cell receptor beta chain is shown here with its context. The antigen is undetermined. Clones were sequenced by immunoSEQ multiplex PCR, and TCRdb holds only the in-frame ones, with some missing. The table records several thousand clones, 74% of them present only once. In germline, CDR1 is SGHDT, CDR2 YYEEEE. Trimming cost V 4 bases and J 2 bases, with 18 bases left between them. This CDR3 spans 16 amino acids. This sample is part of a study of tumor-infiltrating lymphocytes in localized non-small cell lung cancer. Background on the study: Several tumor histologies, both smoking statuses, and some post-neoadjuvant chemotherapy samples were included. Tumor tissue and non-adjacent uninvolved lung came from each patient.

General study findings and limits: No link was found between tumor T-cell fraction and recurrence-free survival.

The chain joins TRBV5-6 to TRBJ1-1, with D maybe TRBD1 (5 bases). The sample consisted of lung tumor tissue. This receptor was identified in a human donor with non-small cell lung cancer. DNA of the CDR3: TGTGCCAGCAGCACCTCCCTCGGAGGGGAAAACACTGAAGCTTTCTTT. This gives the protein CASSTSLGGENTEAFF.